The 17 T cell receptor beta chains below all came from one sample that was sequenced in a study of regulatory T cells in long-lasting Graves disease. Described time point: persistent/refractory GD, antithyroid drugs over 5 years with positive TRAb. Construction of the TCR library relied on RNA isolated from PBMCs. Through Arm-PCR of CDR3 regions and iRepertoire HTBI primers, TCR beta libraries were built. Each CDR3 protein is one row after TCRdb ran MiXCR on the multiplex PCR reads. This table has around 450,000 distinct CDR3 sequences, roughly 21% appearing once. Sequences were derived from peripheral blood mononuclear cells (PBMCs), sampled when the disease was refractory, from a patient treated with antithyroid drugs. These receptors came from a female donor with Graves disease.

The CDR3 reads CASSLKGQENTGELFF. As DNA, the CDR3 is TGTGCCAGCAGCTTAAAGGGACAGGAGAACACCGGGGAGCTGTTTTTT. The chain couples TRBV7-9 to TRBJ2-2; 8 bases fit TRBD1. With V trimmed by 2 bases and J by 1 base, 3 bases remained unmatched. CDR3 size: 16 residues. CDR1 is SEHNR, CDR2 FQNEAQ, per germline (reference sequence).

A note on this clonotype: This could be a read error, since a much larger clone is one nucleotide away. The genes are TRBV6-5 and TRBJ1-1; a possible D gene is TRBD1 (5 bases). The germline CDR1 and CDR2 sequences are MNHEY and SVGAGI. The CDR3 runs to 16 residues. The CDR3 spells CANSYDRTRPNTEAFF. CDR3 nucleotide sequence: TGTGCCAACAGTTACGACAGAACTCGCCCGAACACTGAAGCTTTCTTT.

A note on this clonotype: No conserved phenylalanine or tryptophan ends this CDR3, so it is likely a read error. This chain links TRBV7-9 with TRBJ1-6, with 9 bases lining up with TRBD1. Trimming cost V 5 bases and J 6 bases; bases outside gene matches: 8. The CDR3 is 16 residues long. The V gene's germline CDR1 is SEHNR and CDR2 FQNEAQ (reference sequence). The CDR3 region is CASSATGTGRNSPLHS. CDR3 nucleotide sequence: TGTGCCAGCAGCGCCACTGGGACAGGGCGTAATTCACCCCTCCACTCT.

This clonotype was detected a few times. CDR3 in amino acids: CASSLVMDQETQYF. Written as DNA, the CDR3 is TGTGCCAGCAGCTTAGTAATGGACCAAGAGACCCAGTACTTC. V usage is TRBV7-2 and J usage is TRBJ2-5; D unclear. The V end was cut by 1 base, the J end by 0 bases, with 6 bases between. This CDR3 region has 14 residues. In germline, CDR1 is SGHTA, CDR2 FQGNSA.

V and J are TRBV4-1 and TRBJ2-7; 10 bases are a match to TRBD2. V was clipped by 2 bases and J by 3 bases; unmatched bases: 4. CDR3 length equals 15 residues. CDR1 MGHRA and CDR2 YSYEKL come from the germline V gene. Here the CDR3 reads CASSQPSSGSYEQYF. The CDR3 DNA is TGCGCCAGCAGCCAACCTTCTAGCGGGAGCTACGAGCAGTACTTC.

This clonotype has at least ten counts. The V gene is TRBV15, the J gene TRBJ1-6; D is unclear. Germline V gene lookup returns CDR1 LNHNV and CDR2 YYDKDF (reference sequence). The V gene lost 0 bases and the J gene lost 5 bases, with 11 bases spanning the gap. The CDR3 extends over 16 amino acids. CDR3 sequence reads: CATSREQPGNNSPLHF. CDR3 DNA sequence: TGTGCCACCAGCAGAGAGCAGCCCGGGAATAATTCACCCCTCCACTTT.

The V and J genes are TRBV20-1 and TRBJ2-4; D unresolved. The J call could be wrong; TRBJ2-5 is a better fit for the DNA end. Germline values: CDR1 DFQATT, CDR2 SNEGSKA (reference sequence). This CDR3 region has 13 residues. As DNA, the CDR3 is TGCAGTGCTAGAGGCACCAGCCAAGAGACCCAGTACTTC. It translates to CSARGTSQETQYF.

This clonotype showed up just once. The J gene is TRBJ2-7, the V gene TRBV28, with 7 bases fitting TRBD1. V was clipped by 5 bases and J by 3 bases; unmatched bases: 10. The CDR3 is 15 residues long. The germline gives CDR1 MDHEN, CDR2 SYDVKM. The CDR3 bases are TGTGCCAGCAGTCAATCAGGGGGAAAGGGCTACGAGCAGTACTTC. Encoded protein: CASSQSGGKGYEQYF.

The gene calls are TRBV5-1 and TRBJ2-7; 9 bases align to TRBD1. Germline CDR1 and CDR2: SGHRS and YFSETQ. J gave up 0 bases and V 0 bases, and 7 bases lay outside the gene matches. CDR3 length: 17 residues. CDR3 region: CASSLEPGQGFSYEQYF. The CDR3 nucleotides read TGCGCCAGCAGCTTGGAACCGGGACAGGGTTTCTCCTACGAGCAGTACTTC. The full variable domain, completed using reference TRBV5-1 and TRBJ2-7, is KAGVTQTPRYLIKTRGQQVTLSCSPISGHRSVSWYQQTPGQGLQFLFEYFSETQRNKGNFPGRFSGRQFSNSRSEMNVSTLELGDSALYLCASSLEPGQGFSYEQYFGPGTRLTVT.

This clonotype was counted between two and nine times. The rearrangement links TRBV3-1 to TRBJ2-3; either TRBD1 or TRBD2 may supply D (5 bases each). The length of the CDR3 is 15 residues. The germline V gene encodes CDR1 LGHDT and CDR2 YNNKEL (reference sequence). Trimming left V 2 bases short and J 1 base short, with 10 bases between. Here the CDR3 reads CASSQPGRRTDTQYF. CDR3 in DNA: TGTGCCAGCAGCCAACCGGGACGTCGCACAGATACGCAGTATTTT.

This clonotype came up many times. The V call is TRBV10-3, the J call TRBJ2-6, with no clear D. The CDR3 runs to 15 residues. Trimming removed 6 bases from V and 0 bases from J, with 9 bases in between. The V gene's germline CDR1 is ENHRY and CDR2 SYGVKD. CDR3 nucleotides: TGTGCCATCAGCCCACAAGACTCTGGGGCCAACGTCCTGACTTTC. Translated, it gives CAISPQDSGANVLTF.

Many counts were recorded for this clonotype. V and J are TRBV4-1 and TRBJ2-7; D is undetermined. V lost 4 bases, J lost 6 bases, and 13 bases lay in between. The CDR3 consists of 13 residues. The germline gives CDR1 MGHRA, CDR2 YSYEKL. The DNA for the CDR3 is TGCGCCAGCAGCCCCTTTAGCTTCCGCGAGCAGTACTTC. This gives the protein CASSPFSFREQYF.

The chain recombines TRBV6-6 with TRBJ2-1; 10 bases match TRBD2. In germline, CDR1 is MNHNY, CDR2 SVGAGI (reference sequence). CDR3 length: 16 amino acids. Trimming at V came to 0 bases and at J to 8 bases, leaving 7 bases not matched to a gene. For the CDR3, the DNA is TGTGCCAGCAGTTACTCGCCGGGACTAGCGTTAGATGAGCAGTTCTTC. Translating gives CASSYSPGLALDEQFF.

The V gene is TRBV28, the J gene TRBJ2-1, with D maybe TRBD2 (6 bases). The CDR3 consists of 17 residues. The germline gives CDR1 MDHEN, CDR2 SYDVKM. Trimming took off 3 bases at V and 2 bases at J, with 17 bases between the two ends. This chain's CDR3 is CASSFGSGTHTYNEQFF. CDR3 bases: TGTGCCAGCAGTTTTGGCTCTGGGACTCATACCTACAATGAGCAGTTCTTC.

The chain uses TRBV12-3 or TRBV12-4 and TRBJ2-2; no firm D call. This CDR3 spans 15 amino acids. Trimming took off 1 base at V and 0 bases at J, with 6 bases between the two ends. CDR3 in amino acids: CASSLGFPNTGELFF. CDR3 sequence (DNA): TGTGCCAGCAGTTTAGGGTTCCCGAACACCGGGGAGCTGTTTTTT.

There are a few counts of this clonotype. CDR3 sequence reads: CASSILGVHNEQFF. CDR3 nucleotide sequence: TGTGCCAGCAGCATTCTGGGGGTACACAATGAGCAGTTCTTC. This sequence joins TRBV7-9 and TRBJ2-1; D is perhaps TRBD1 or TRBD2 (5 bases each). Germline V gene lookup returns CDR1 SEHNR and CDR2 FQNEAQ (reference sequence). The CDR3 extends over 14 amino acids. Trimming left V 5 bases short and J 5 bases short, with 13 bases between.

This clonotype was detected many times. The chain combines TRBV27 with TRBJ2-7; 11 bases agree with TRBD2. Germline V lookup: CDR1 MNHEY, CDR2 SMNVEV (reference sequence). The CDR3 has 15 residues. V lost 8 bases and J lost 6; bases outside the gene matches: 12. This CDR3 is CASLKRTSGSTEQYF. DNA of the CDR3: TGTGCCAGCCTAAAGAGAACTAGCGGGAGCACCGAGCAGTACTTC.